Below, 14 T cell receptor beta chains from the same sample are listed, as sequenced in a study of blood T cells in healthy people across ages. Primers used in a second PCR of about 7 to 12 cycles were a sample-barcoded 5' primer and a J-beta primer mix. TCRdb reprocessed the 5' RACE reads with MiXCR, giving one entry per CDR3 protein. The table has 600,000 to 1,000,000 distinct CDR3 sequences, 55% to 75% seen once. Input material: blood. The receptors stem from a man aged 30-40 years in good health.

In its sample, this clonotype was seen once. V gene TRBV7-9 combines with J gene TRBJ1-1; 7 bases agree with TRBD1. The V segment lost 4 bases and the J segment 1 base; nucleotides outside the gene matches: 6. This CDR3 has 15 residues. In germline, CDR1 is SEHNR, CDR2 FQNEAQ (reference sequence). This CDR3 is CASSSRGGTNTEAFF. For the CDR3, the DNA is TGTGCCAGCAGCTCCAGGGGGGGCACGAACACTGAAGCTTTCTTT.

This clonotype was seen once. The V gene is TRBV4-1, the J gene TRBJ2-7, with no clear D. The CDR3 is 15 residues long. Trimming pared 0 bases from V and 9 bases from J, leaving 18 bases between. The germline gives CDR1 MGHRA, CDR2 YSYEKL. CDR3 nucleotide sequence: TGCGCCAGCAGCCAAGAGCCCCTCTCCCCCTCCGGGCAGTACTTC. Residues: CASSQEPLSPSGQYF.

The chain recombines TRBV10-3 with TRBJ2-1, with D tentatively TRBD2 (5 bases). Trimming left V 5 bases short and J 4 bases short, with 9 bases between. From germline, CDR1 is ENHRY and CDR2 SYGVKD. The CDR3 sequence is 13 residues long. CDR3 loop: CAISRGDYNEQFF. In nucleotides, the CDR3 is TGTGCCATCAGTCGGGGTGATTACAATGAGCAGTTCTTC.

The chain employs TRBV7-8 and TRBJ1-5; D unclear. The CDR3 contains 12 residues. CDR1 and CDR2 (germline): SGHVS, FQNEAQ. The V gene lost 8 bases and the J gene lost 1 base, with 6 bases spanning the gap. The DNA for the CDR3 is TGTGCCAGCGGGATAAGCAATCAGCCCCAGCATTTT. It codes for CASGISNQPQHF.

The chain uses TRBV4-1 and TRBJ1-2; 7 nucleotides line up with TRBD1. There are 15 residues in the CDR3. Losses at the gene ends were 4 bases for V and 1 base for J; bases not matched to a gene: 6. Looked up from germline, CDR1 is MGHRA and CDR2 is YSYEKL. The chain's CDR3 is CASSPRGGINYGYTF. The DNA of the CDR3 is TGCGCCAGCAGCCCTAGAGGGGGCATTAACTATGGCTACACCTTC.

CDR3 sequence reads: CSVDEQGHDIQYF. CDR3 DNA: TGCAGCGTTGATGAACAGGGCCACGACATTCAGTACTTC. V is TRBV29-1 and J is TRBJ2-4, with D perhaps TRBD1 (6 bases). There are 13 residues in the CDR3. The germline V gene has CDR1 SQVTM and CDR2 ANQGSEA. Trimming removed 3 bases at V and 8 bases at J, with 14 bases between. Full variable domain (outside the CDR3, taken from reference TRBV29-1 and TRBJ2-4): SAVISQKPSRDICQRGTSLTIQCQVDSQVTMMFWYRQQPGQSLTLIATANQGSEATYESGFVIDKFPISRPNLTFSTLTVSNMSPEDSSIYLCSVDEQGHDIQYFGAGTRLSVL.

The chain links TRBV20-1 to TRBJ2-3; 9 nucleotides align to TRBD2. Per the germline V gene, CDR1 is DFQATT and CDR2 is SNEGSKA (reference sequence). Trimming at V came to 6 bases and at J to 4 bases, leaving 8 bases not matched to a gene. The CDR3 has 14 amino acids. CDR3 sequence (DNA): TGCAGTGCACCCGGGACTAGCACCTCAGATACGCAGTATTTT. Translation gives CSAPGTSTSDTQYF.

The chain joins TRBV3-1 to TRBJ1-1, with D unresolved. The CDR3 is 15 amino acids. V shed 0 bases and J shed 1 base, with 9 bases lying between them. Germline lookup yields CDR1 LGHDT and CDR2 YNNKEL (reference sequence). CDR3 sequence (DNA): TGTGCCAGCAGCCAAGATCCAGAACCGAACACTGAAGCTTTCTTT. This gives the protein CASSQDPEPNTEAFF.

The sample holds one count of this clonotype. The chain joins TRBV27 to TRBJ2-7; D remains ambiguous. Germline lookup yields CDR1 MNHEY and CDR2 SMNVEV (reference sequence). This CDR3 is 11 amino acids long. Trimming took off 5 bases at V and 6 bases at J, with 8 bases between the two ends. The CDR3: CASSGGCEQYF. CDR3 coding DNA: TGTGCCAGCAGTGGCGGTTGCGAGCAGTACTTC.

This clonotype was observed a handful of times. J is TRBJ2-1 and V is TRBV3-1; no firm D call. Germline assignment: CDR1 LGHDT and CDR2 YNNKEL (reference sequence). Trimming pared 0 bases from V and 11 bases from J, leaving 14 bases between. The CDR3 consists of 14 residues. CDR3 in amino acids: CASSQDIETLKQFF. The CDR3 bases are TGTGCCAGCAGCCAAGATATTGAGACACTTAAGCAGTTCTTC.

The CDR3 protein is CASSIDGGSYNEQFF. The CDR3 coding sequence is TGTGCCAGTAGTATAGATGGAGGGTCCTACAATGAGCAGTTCTTC. The chain joins TRBV19 to TRBJ2-1, with D possibly TRBD2 on 6 matching bases. The V gene lost 0 bases and the J gene lost 1 base, with 7 bases spanning the gap. Looked up from germline, CDR1 is LNHDA and CDR2 is SQIVND (reference sequence). CDR3 size: 15 residues.

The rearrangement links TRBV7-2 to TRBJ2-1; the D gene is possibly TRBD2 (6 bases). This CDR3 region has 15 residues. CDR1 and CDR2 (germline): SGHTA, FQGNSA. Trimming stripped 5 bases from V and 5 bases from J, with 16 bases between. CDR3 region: CASSPTGLTNNEQFF. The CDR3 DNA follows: TGTGCCAGCAGCCCGACGGGACTTACAAACAATGAGCAGTTCTTC.

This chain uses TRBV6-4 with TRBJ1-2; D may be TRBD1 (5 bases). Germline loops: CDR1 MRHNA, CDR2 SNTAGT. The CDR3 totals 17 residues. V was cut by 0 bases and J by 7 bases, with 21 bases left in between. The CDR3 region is CASSDSPGMETGGGYTF. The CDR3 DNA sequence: TGTGCCAGCAGTGACTCGCCCGGGATGGAAACAGGCGGTGGCTACACCTTC.

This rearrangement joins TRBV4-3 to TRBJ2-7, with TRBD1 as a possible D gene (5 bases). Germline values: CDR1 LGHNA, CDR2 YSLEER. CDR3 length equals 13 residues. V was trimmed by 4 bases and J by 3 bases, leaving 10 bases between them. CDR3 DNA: TGCGCCAGCAGCCCATACAGGTACTACGAGCAGTACTTC. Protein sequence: CASSPYRYYEQYF.